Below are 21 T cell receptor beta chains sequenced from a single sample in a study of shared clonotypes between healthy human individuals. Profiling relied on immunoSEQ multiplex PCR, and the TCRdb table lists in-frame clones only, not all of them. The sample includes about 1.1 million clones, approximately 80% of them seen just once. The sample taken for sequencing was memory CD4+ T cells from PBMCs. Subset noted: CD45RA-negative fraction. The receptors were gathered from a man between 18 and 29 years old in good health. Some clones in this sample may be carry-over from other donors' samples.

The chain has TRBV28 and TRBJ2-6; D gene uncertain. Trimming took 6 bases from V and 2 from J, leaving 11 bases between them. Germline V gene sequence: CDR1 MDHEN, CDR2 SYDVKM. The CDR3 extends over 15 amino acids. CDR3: CASSSLGAGANVLTF. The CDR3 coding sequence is TGTGCCAGCAGCTCCCTTGGGGCTGGGGCCAACGTCCTGACTTTC.

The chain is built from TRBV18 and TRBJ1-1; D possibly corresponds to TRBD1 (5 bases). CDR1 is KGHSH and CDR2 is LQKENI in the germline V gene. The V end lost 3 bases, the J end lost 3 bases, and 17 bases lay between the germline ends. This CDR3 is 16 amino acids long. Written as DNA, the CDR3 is TGTGCCAGCTCACCGACTTGGGGAGAGGGGCACACTGAAGCTTTCTTT. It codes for CASSPTWGEGHTEAFF.

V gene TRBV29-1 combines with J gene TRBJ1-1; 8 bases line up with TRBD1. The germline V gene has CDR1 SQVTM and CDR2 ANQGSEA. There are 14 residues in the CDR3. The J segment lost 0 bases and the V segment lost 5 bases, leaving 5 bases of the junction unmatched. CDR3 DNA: TGCAGCGTTTGGGACAGGAGCCTGAACACTGAAGCTTTCTTT. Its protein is CSVWDRSLNTEAFF.

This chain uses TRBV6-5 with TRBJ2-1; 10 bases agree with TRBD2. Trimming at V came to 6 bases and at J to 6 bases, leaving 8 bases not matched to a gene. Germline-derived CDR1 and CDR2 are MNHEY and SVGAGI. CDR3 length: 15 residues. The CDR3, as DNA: TGTGCCAGCAGACCCCTAGCGGGAGTCTTCAATGAGCAGTTCTTC. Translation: CASRPLAGVFNEQFF.

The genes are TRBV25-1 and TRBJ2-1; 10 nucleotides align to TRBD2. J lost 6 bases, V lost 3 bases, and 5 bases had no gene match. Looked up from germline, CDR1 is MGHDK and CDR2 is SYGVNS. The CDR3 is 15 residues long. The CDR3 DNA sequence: TGTGCCAGCAGTGAGCTAGCGGGAGTGTTCAATGAGCAGTTCTTC. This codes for CASSELAGVFNEQFF. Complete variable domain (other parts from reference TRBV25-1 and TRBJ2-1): EADIYQTPRYLVIGTGKKITLECSQTMGHDKMYWYQQDPGMELHLIHYSYGVNSTEKGDLSSESTVSRIRTEHFPLTLESARPSHTSQYLCASSELAGVFNEQFFGPGTRLTVL.

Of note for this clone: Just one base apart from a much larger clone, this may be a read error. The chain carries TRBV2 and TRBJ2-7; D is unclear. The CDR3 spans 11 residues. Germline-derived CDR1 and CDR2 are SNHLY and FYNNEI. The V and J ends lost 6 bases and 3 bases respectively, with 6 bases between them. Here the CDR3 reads CASSTNYEQYF. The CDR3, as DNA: TGTGCCAGCAGCACCAACTACGAGCAGTACTTC.

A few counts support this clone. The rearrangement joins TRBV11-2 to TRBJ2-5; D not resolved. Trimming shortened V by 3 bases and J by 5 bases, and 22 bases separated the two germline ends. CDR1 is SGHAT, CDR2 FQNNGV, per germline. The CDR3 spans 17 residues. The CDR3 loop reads CASSFNLGLYPGETQYF. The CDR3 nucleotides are TGTGCCAGCAGCTTTAACCTGGGTCTTTACCCCGGGGAGACCCAGTACTTC.

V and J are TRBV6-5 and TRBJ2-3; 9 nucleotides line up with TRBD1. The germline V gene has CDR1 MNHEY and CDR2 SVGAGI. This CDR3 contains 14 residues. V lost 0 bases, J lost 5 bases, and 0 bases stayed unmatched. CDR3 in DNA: TGTGCCAGCAGTTACTCGACAGGGGGAGATACGCAGTATTTT. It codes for CASSYSTGGDTQYF.

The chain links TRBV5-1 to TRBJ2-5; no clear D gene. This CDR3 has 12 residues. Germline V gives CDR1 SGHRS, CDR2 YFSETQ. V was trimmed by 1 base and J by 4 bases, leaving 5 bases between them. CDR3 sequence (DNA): TGCGCCAGCAGCTTGTTCTCAGAGACCCAGTACTTC. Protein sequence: CASSLFSETQYF.

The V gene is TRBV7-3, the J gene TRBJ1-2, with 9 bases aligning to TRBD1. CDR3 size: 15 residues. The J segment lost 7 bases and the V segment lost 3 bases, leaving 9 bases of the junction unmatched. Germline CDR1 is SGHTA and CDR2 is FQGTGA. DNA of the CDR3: TGTGCCAGCAGCTTTACCGGGACAGGGCCTTTTGGCTACACCTTC. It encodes CASSFTGTGPFGYTF.

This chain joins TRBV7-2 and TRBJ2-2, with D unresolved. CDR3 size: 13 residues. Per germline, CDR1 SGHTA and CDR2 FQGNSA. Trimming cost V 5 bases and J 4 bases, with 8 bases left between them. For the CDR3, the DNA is TGTGCCAGCAGCCAGCTTGGCACCGGGGAGCTGTTTTTT. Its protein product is CASSQLGTGELFF.

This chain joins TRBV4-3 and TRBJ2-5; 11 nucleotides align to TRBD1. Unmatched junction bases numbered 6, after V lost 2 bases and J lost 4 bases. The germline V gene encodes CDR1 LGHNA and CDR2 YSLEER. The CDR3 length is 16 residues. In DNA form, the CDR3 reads TGCGCCAGCAGCCAAAATCCGGGACAGGGGGGAGAGACCCAGTACTTC. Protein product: CASSQNPGQGGETQYF.

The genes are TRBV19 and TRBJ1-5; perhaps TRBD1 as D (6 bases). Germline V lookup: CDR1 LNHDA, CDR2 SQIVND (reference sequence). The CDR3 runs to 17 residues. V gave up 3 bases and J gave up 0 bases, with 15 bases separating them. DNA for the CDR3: TGTGCCAGTAGTATTTTGACAGGACGTCTTAGCAATCAGCCCCAGCATTTT. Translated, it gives CASSILTGRLSNQPQHF. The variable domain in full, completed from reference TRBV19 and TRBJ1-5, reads DGGITQSPKYLFRKEGQNVTLSCEQNLNHDAMYWYRQDPGQGLRLIYYSQIVNDFQKGDIAEGYSVSREKKESFPLTVTSAQKNPTAFYLCASSILTGRLSNQPQHFGDGTRLSIL.

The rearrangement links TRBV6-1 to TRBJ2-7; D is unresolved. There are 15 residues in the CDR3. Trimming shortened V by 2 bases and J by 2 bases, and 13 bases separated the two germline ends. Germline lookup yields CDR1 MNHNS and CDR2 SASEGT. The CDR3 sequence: CASSEFPSAPYEQYF. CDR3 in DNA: TGTGCCAGCAGTGAATTCCCCTCCGCACCCTACGAGCAGTACTTC.

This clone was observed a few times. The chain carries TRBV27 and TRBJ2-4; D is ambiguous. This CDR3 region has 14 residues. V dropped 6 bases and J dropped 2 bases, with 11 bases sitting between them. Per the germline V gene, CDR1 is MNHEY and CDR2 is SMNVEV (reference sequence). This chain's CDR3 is CASRDITSKNIQYF. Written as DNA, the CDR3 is TGTGCCAGCAGGGATATCACTTCCAAAAACATTCAGTACTTC.

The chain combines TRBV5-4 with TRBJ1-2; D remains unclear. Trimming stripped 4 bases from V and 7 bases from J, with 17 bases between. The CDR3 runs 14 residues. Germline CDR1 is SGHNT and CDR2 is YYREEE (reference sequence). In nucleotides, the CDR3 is TGTGCCAGCAGCCCAGAGACCACCTGGCGTGGCTACACCTTC. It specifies CASSPETTWRGYTF.

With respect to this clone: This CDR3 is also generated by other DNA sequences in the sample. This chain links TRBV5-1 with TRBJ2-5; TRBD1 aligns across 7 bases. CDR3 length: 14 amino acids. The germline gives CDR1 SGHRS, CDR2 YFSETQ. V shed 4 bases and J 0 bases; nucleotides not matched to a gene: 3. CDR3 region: CASSLGQHQETQYF. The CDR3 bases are TGCGCCAGCAGCCTGGGACAGCACCAAGAGACCCAGTACTTC.

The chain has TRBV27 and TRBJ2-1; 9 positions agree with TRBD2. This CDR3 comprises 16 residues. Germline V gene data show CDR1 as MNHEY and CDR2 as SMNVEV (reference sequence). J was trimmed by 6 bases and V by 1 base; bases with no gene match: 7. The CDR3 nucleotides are TGTGCCAGCAGTTTATATACCCGCGGGAGGGGCAATGAGCAGTTCTTC. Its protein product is CASSLYTRGRGNEQFF.

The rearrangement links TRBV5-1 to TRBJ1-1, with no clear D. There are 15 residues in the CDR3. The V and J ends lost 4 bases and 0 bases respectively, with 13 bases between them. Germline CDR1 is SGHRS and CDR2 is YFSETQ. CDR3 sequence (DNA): TGCGCCAGCAGCGCAAACAGAAACATGAACACTGAAGCTTTCTTT. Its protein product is CASSANRNMNTEAFF.

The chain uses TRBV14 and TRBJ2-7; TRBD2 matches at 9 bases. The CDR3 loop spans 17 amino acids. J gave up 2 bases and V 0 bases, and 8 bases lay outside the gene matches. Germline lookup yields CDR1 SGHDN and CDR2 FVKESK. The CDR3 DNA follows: TGTGCCAGCAGCCAAGAAGGAAGGGCTAGCGGGACCTACGAGCAGTACTTC. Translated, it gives CASSQEGRASGTYEQYF.

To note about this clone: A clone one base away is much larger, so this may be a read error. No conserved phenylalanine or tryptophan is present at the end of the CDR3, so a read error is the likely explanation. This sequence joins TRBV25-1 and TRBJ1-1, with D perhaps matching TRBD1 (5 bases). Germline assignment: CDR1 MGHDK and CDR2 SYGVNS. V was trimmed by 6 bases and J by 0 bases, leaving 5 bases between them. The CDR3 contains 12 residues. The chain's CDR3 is CASRGLNTEAFS. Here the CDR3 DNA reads TGTGCCAGCAGGGGACTGAACACTGAAGCTTTCTCT.